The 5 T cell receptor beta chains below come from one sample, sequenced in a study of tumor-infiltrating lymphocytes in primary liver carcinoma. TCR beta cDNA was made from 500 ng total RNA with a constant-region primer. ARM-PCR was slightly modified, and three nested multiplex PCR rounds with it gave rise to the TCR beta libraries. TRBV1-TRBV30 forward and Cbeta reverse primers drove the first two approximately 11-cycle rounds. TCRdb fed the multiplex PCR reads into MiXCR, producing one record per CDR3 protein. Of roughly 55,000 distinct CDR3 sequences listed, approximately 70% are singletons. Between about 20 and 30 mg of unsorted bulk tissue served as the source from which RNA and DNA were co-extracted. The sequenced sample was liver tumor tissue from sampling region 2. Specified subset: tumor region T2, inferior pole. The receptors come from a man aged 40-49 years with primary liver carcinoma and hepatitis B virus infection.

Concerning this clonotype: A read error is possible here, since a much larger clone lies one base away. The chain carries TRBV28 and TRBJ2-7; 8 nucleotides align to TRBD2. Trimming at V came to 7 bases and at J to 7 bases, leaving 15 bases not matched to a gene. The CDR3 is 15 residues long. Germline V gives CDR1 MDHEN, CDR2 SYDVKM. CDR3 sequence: CASISVDGRAEEQYF. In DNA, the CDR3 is TGTGCCAGCATATCAGTAGACGGGAGGGCTGAAGAGCAGTACTTC.

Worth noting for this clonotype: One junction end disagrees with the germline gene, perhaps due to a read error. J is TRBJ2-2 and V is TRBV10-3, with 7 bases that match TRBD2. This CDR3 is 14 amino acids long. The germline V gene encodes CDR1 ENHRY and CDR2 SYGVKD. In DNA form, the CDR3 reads TGTGCCATCGGGGAGCGGGACTACACTGGGGAGCTGTTTTTT. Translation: CAIGERDYTGELFF.

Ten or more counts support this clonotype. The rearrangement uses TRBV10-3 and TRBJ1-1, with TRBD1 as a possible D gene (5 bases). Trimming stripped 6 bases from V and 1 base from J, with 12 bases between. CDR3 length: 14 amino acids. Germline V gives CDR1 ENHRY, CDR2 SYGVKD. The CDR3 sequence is CAIRTQEPNTEAFF. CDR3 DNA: TGTGCCATCAGAACACAGGAACCGAACACTGAAGCTTTCTTT.

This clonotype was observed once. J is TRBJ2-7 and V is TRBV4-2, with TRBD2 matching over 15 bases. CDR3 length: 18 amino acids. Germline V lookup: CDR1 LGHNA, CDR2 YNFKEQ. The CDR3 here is CVGSGKPGLAGGPHEQYF. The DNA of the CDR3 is TGTGTCGGCAGTGGAAAACCAGGACTAGCGGGAGGGCCACACGAGCAGTACTTC.

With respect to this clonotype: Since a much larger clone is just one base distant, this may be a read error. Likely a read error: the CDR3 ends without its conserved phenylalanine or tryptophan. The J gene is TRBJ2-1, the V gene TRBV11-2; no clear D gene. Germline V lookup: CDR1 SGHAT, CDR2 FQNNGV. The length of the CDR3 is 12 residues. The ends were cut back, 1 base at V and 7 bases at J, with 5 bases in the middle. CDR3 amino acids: CASSLVGNEQFI. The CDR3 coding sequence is TGTGCCAGCAGCTTAGTAGGGAATGAGCAGTTCATC.